The 4 T cell receptor beta chains listed next were all sequenced from one sample in a study of T-cell reconstitution after alpha-beta-depleted transplantation in children. The library targeted TCRbeta and was prepared with unique molecular identifiers. TCRdb recomputed calls from the PCR reads with MiXCR, one row per CDR3 protein. This sample has around 600,000 distinct CDR3 sequences, with 23% found just once. Sample: PBMCs, mostly from graft donor cells, taken 360 days after TCRalphabeta/CD19-depleted stem cell transplant. These receptors all come from a boy in the first two years of life who had a stem cell transplant for acute myeloid leukemia, so the T cells may come from the graft donor.

This clonotype was seen ten or more times. The V gene is TRBV5-1, the J gene TRBJ1-1; 7 bases align to TRBD1. Trimming removed 2 bases from V and 4 bases from J; junction bases left unmatched: 2. CDR3 length: 13 amino acids. Germline V gene sequence: CDR1 SGHRS, CDR2 YFSETQ. The CDR3 coding sequence is TGCGCCAGCAGCTTACAGGGGACCACTGAAGCTTTCTTT. Protein product: CASSLQGTTEAFF.

With regard to this clonotype: One end of the junction does not line up with germline, which may come from a read error. The chain carries TRBV5-6 and TRBJ2-1; 7 positions agree with TRBD2. Germline V lookup: CDR1 SGHDT, CDR2 YYEEEE. The CDR3 loop spans 17 amino acids. Here the CDR3 DNA reads TGTGCCAGCATCTTGATGGGGGGAGGGAGGCTGGTCGATGAGCAGTTCTTC. Protein sequence: CASILMGGGRLVDEQFF.

The chain joins TRBV20-1 to TRBJ2-7; no clear D gene. CDR3 length equals 15 residues. Trimming left V 0 bases short and J 5 bases short, with 17 bases between. Germline loops: CDR1 DFQATT, CDR2 SNEGSKA (reference sequence). This chain's CDR3 is CSARDVMADPNEQYF. CDR3 coding DNA: TGCAGTGCTAGAGATGTCATGGCAGACCCTAACGAGCAGTACTTC.

This clonotype was seen at least ten times. The rearrangement links TRBV7-9 to TRBJ2-7; D may be TRBD2 (5 bases). In germline, CDR1 is SEHNR, CDR2 FQNEAQ (reference sequence). The CDR3 spans 14 residues. Trimming removed 1 base at V and 2 bases at J, with 9 bases between. As DNA, the CDR3 is TGTGCCAGCAGCTTAGACCTAGCTCCCTACGAGCAGTACTTC. As protein: CASSLDLAPYEQYF.